This T cell receptor (beta chain) was sequenced during a study of shared clonotypes between healthy human individuals. The ends were cut back, 3 bases at V and 4 bases at J, with 9 bases in the middle. This CDR3 has 13 amino acids. In germline, CDR1 is SGHAT, CDR2 FQNNGV. In the authors' workflow: Filtering of immunoSEQ junctional sequences could not match full-length read filtering. Produced via immunoSEQ multiplex PCR; TCRdb's table is partial and in-frame only. V and J calls and clone size are copied from that table; D and trimming were computed from the DNA. The top ten hold around 1.7% of the sample, which has about 2.2 million clones, over 85% seen once. Only CD45RO-negative cells positively selected for CCR7 counted as naive CD8 cells, so terminally differentiated effector memory CD45RA+ cells were excluded.

The source is a man aged 18 to 35 in good health. Some clones in this sample may be carry-over from other donors' samples. The chain carries TRBV11-2 and TRBJ1-2; D is undetermined. Sequenced input: naive CD8+ T cells from PBMCs. CDR3: CASSLYPFYGYTF. The CDR3 coding sequence is TGTGCCAGCAGCTTGTACCCGTTCTATGGCTACACCTTC.